The 26 T cell receptor beta chains in this list originate from one sample, sequenced in a study of CD8 T cells in cerebrospinal fluid in Alzheimer's disease. TCRdb reprocessed the 10x single-cell sequencing reads and stores each CDR3 protein as one record, lacking DNA. The repertoire table contains around 950 distinct CDR3 sequences. The sequencing input was cerebrospinal fluid. These receptors originate from a human donor in good health.

This clonotype registers medium-sized by frequency. The rearrangement uses TRBV20-1 and TRBJ2-1; TCRdb outputs TRBD2, but without DNA this stays unchecked. Looked up from germline, CDR1 is DFQATT and CDR2 is SNEGSKA (reference sequence). The CDR3 covers 20 residues. CDR3 sequence reads: CSAKTPTSGGTSGVYNEQFF.

The V and J genes are TRBV29-1 and TRBJ2-7; TCRdb calls TRBD1, which cannot be checked without DNA. Germline loops: CDR1 SQVTM, CDR2 ANQGSEA. The CDR3 is 14 residues long. The CDR3 reads CSVGGGQGAREQYF.

This clonotype registers medium-sized by frequency. The chain combines TRBV4-3 with TRBJ2-2. CDR3 length: 16 amino acids. Germline CDR1 reads LGHNA; CDR2 reads YSLEER. CDR3 residues: CASSQDKNYLTGELFF.

Frequency places this clonotype as hyperexpanded. The V and J genes are TRBV7-8 and TRBJ1-3; TCRdb names TRBD1, which stays unverified in the absence of DNA. This CDR3 contains 17 residues. Looked up from germline, CDR1 is SGHVS and CDR2 is FQNEAQ. The CDR3 is CASSTSGQFSSGNTIYF.

By frequency, this clonotype is medium-sized. The CDR3 sequence is CASSSSFGQEAFF. The J gene is TRBJ1-1, the V gene TRBV28. The length of the CDR3 is 13 residues. Looked up from germline, CDR1 is MDHEN and CDR2 is SYDVKM.

By frequency, this clonotype is medium-sized. The rearrangement joins TRBV12-3 or TRBV12-4 to TRBJ2-7. The CDR3 consists of 13 residues. CDR3 residues: CASSLAGPYEQYF.

This clonotype is called medium-sized based on its frequency. The genes are TRBV20-1 and TRBJ2-3. The CDR3 covers 12 residues. CDR1 DFQATT and CDR2 SNEGSKA come from the germline V gene (reference sequence). The CDR3 sequence is CSARGTEDTQYF.

This clonotype counts as medium-sized by frequency. J is TRBJ2-7 and V is TRBV7-2; checking the TCRdb D call of TRBD2 is not possible without DNA. Germline values: CDR1 SGHTA, CDR2 FQGNSA. CDR3 size: 19 residues. Here the CDR3 reads CASSLFGNREAAGAYEQYF. Drawing the rest from reference TRBV7-2 and TRBJ2-7, the complete variable domain is GAGVSQSPSNKVTEKGKDVELRCDPISGHTALYWYRQSLGQGLEFLIYFQGNSAPDKSGLPSDRFSAERTGGSVSTLTIQRTQQEDSAVYLCASSLFGNREAAGAYEQYFGPGTRLTVT.

This clonotype registers medium-sized by frequency. The chain uses TRBV9 and TRBJ1-1; TCRdb names TRBD1, which stays unverified in the absence of DNA. The CDR3 loop spans 14 amino acids. CDR1 is SGDLS, CDR2 YYNGEE, per germline. The chain's CDR3 is CASSARQGYTEAFF. Variable domain in full (rest from reference TRBV9 and TRBJ1-1): DSGVTQTPKHLITATGQRVTLRCSPRSGDLSVYWYQQSLDQGLQFLIQYYNGEERAKGNILERFSAQQFPDLHSELNLSSLELGDSALYFCASSARQGYTEAFFGQGTRLTVV.

Frequency places this clonotype as medium-sized. The V and J genes are TRBV29-1 and TRBJ1-1; TCRdb's D call of TRBD1 is untestable without DNA. Germline V gene sequence: CDR1 SQVTM, CDR2 ANQGSEA. There are 12 residues in the CDR3. CDR3 loop: CSVSGAGTEAFF.

Judged by frequency, this clonotype is medium-sized. V usage is TRBV11-2 and J usage is TRBJ2-3; absent DNA, TCRdb's TRBD2 call cannot be checked. From germline, CDR1 is SGHAT and CDR2 FQNNGV. The CDR3 sequence is 17 residues long. The CDR3 spells CASSLAGGSFFTDTQYF.

The V call is TRBV7-7, the J call TRBJ2-2; TCRdb's D gene call, TRBD2, goes unchecked for lack of DNA. This CDR3 is 16 amino acids long. Germline V lookup: CDR1 SSHAT, CDR2 FNYEAQ (reference sequence). Here the CDR3 reads CASSLLRAENTGELFF.

This clonotype is labeled medium-sized based on frequency. The CDR3 loop reads CASSSTRSGGYEQYF. The chain combines TRBV5-1 with TRBJ2-7; TCRdb designates TRBD2, a call that cannot be tested without DNA. The CDR3 is made up of 15 amino acids. Germline-derived CDR1 and CDR2 are SGHRS and YFSETQ.

This clonotype is labeled medium-sized based on frequency. The chain recombines TRBV4-2 with TRBJ2-6; TCRdb's D call of TRBD1 is untestable without DNA. The CDR3 is 14 residues long. Germline V gives CDR1 LGHNA, CDR2 YNFKEQ. CDR3 sequence: CASRGDSGANVLTF.

This chain uses TRBV5-1 with TRBJ2-3. Germline V lookup: CDR1 SGHRS, CDR2 YFSETQ. The CDR3 has 14 amino acids. The CDR3 protein is CASSLGHNTDTQYF.

This clonotype is labeled medium-sized (0.01 to 0.1%) based on frequency. The chain couples TRBV9 to TRBJ2-1. Germline V lookup: CDR1 SGDLS, CDR2 YYNGEE. The CDR3 totals 16 residues. CDR3 in amino acids: CASSVTADWSYNEQFF.

This clonotype registers large by frequency. The chain uses TRBV21-1 and TRBJ1-1; TCRdb designates TRBD1, a call that cannot be tested without DNA. TRBV21-1 is given as a pseudogene. This CDR3 has 13 amino acids. The CDR3 sequence: CASSLRGNTEAFF.

This clonotype is called medium-sized (0.01 to 0.1%) based on its frequency. The rearrangement links TRBV18 to TRBJ1-5. CDR1 is KGHSH, CDR2 LQKENI, per germline. The length of the CDR3 is 14 residues. CDR3 protein: CASSPPSSHQPQHF.

Judged by frequency, this clonotype is medium-sized (0.01 to 0.1%). CDR3 sequence: CASSPAIAGGAGELFF. The gene calls are TRBV7-2 and TRBJ2-2; as DNA is missing, the TRBD2 call by TCRdb cannot be tested. The germline gives CDR1 SGHTA, CDR2 FQGNSA. This CDR3 has 16 amino acids.

This clonotype shows up as medium-sized (0.01 to 0.1%) by frequency. V is TRBV5-6 and J is TRBJ2-7; TCRdb gives TRBD1 as the D gene, but with no DNA this cannot be confirmed. The V gene's germline CDR1 is SGHDT and CDR2 YYEEEE. The CDR3 runs 16 residues. The chain's CDR3 is CASSFGGTVSSYEQYF.

Measured by frequency, this clonotype is medium-sized. The chain employs TRBV7-2 and TRBJ2-1. Germline lookup yields CDR1 SGHTA and CDR2 FQGNSA. This CDR3 is built from 14 residues. The chain's CDR3 is CASSPRTTYNEQFF.

This clonotype is large by frequency. The chain's CDR3 is CASSYEGFYGYTF. The rearrangement uses TRBV6-5 and TRBJ1-2; no DNA is available, so the TRBD1 call from TCRdb remains unchecked. CDR1 is MNHEY and CDR2 is SVGAGI in the germline V gene. The CDR3 contains 13 residues.

This clonotype is labeled medium-sized based on frequency. The chain joins TRBV6-1 to TRBJ2-6; TCRdb gives TRBD1 as the D gene, but with no DNA this cannot be confirmed. The CDR3 extends over 16 amino acids. CDR1 MNHNS and CDR2 SASEGT come from the germline V gene. The chain's CDR3 is CASGQQGNSGANVLTF.

Its frequency marks this clonotype as large (0.1 to 1%). The V call is TRBV20-1, the J call TRBJ2-3; TCRdb's assignment of TRBD1 cannot be checked, as there is no DNA. CDR3 length: 15 amino acids. In germline, CDR1 is DFQATT, CDR2 SNEGSKA (reference sequence). This CDR3 reads CSAPRDRGLEDTQYF.

This clonotype ranks as medium-sized in terms of frequency. This chain uses TRBV18 with TRBJ2-2. The germline V gene has CDR1 KGHSH and CDR2 LQKENI. The length of the CDR3 is 14 residues. CDR3 region: CASSPLDYTGELFF.

In terms of frequency, this clonotype is medium-sized. This chain joins TRBV7-3 and TRBJ2-1. Germline-derived CDR1 and CDR2 are SGHTA and FQGTGA. The CDR3 runs 14 residues. This CDR3 reads CASSLTSRNNEQFF.